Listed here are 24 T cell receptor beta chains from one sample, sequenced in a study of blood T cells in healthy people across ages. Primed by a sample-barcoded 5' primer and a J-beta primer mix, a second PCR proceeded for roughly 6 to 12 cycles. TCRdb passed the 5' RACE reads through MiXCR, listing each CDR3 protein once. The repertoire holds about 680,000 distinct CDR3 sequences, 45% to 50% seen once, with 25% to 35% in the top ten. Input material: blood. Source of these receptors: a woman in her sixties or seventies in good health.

The CDR3 DNA reads as TGTGCCAGCACCGAACAGGGACAGCTTGGAAACACCATATATTTT. Amino acid sequence: CASTEQGQLGNTIYF. The rearrangement joins TRBV6-1 to TRBJ1-3; 7 nucleotides match TRBD1. Germline CDR1 MNHNS, CDR2 SASEGT. This CDR3 spans 15 amino acids. V was clipped by 7 bases and J by 3 bases; unmatched bases: 9.

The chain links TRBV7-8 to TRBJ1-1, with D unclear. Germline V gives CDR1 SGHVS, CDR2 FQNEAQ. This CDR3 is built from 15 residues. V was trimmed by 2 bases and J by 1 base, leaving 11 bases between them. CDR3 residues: CASSLNLVSNTEAFF. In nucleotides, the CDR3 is TGTGCCAGCAGCTTAAATTTGGTCTCGAACACTGAAGCTTTCTTT. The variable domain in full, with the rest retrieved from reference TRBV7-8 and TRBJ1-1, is GAGVSQSPRYKVAKRGQDVALRCDPISGHVSLFWYQQALGQGPEFLTYFQNEAQLDKSGLPSDRFFAERPEGSVSTLKIQRTQQEDSAVYLCASSLNLVSNTEAFFGQGTRLTVV.

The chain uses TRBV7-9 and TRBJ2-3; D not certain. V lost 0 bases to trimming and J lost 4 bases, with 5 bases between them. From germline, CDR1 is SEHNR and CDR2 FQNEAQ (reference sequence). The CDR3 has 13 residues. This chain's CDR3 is CASSLAVPDTQYF. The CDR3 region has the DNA TGTGCCAGCAGCTTAGCGGTACCAGATACGCAGTATTTT.

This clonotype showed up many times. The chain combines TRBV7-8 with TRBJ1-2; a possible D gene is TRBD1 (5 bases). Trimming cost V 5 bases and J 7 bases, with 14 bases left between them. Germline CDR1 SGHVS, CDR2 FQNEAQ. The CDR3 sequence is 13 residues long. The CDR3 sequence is CASSPGGRGGYTF. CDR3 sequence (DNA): TGTGCCAGCAGCCCTGGAGGGAGGGGTGGCTACACCTTC.

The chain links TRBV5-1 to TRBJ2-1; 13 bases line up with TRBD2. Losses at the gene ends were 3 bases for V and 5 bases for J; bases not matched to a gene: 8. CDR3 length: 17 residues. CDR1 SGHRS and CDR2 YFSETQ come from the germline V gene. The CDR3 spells CASSSPTGLAGDNEQFF. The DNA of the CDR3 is TGCGCCAGCAGCTCTCCAACTGGACTAGCGGGAGACAATGAGCAGTTCTTC.

The CDR3 protein is CASSSEGTSYEQYF. The CDR3 coding sequence is TGTGCCAGCAGCTCAGAGGGTACTTCCTACGAGCAGTACTTC. V gene TRBV7-2 combines with J gene TRBJ2-7; weak D call: TRBD2 (5 bases). The germline V gene has CDR1 SGHTA and CDR2 FQGNSA. Trimming removed 4 bases from V and 1 base from J, with 11 bases in between. The CDR3 is made up of 14 amino acids.

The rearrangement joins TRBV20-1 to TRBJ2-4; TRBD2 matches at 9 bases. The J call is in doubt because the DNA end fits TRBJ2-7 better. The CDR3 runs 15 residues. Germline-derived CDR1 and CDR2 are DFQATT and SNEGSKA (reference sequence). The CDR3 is CSARSAGGRWYEQYF. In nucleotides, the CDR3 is TGCAGTGCTAGAAGCGCGGGAGGGAGGTGGTACGAGCAGTACTTC.

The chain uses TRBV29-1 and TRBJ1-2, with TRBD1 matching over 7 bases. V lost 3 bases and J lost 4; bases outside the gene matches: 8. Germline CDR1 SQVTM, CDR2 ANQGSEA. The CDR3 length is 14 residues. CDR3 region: CSVDRQGGSYGYTF. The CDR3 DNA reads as TGCAGCGTTGACAGACAGGGAGGTAGCTATGGCTACACCTTC.

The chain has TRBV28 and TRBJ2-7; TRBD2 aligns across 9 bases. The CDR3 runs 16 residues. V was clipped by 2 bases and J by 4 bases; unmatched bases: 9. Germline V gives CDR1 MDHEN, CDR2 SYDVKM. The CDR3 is CASSLDGGGRVYEQYF. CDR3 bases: TGTGCCAGCAGTTTAGATGGTGGCGGGAGGGTGTACGAGCAGTACTTC.

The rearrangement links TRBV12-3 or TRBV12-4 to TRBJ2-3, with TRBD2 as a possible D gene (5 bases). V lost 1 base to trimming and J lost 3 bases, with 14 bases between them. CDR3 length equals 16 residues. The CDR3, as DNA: TGTGCCAGCAGTTTAGTCGCGAGAGGGTTTACAGATACGCAGTATTTT. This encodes CASSLVARGFTDTQYF.

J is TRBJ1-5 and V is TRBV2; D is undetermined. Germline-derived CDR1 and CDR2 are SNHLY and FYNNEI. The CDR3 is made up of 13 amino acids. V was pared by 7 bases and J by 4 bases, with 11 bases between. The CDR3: CASNSRENQPQHF. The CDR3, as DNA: TGTGCCAGCAATTCTAGGGAAAATCAGCCCCAGCATTTT.

DNA of the CDR3: TGCAGTGCTAACCACGCCGGGCCGGAGGGCTACACCTTC. Residues: CSANHAGPEGYTF. The genes are TRBV20-1 and TRBJ1-2, with unresolved D. Germline values: CDR1 DFQATT, CDR2 SNEGSKA (reference sequence). V dropped 4 bases and J dropped 8 bases, with 17 bases sitting between them. The CDR3 covers 13 residues.

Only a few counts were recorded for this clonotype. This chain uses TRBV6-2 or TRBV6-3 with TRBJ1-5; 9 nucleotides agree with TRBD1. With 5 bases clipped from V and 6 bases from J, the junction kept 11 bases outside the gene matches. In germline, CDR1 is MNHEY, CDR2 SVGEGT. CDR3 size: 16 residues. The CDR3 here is CASSRLGQGSGQPQHF. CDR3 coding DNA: TGTGCCAGCAGTCGCTTGGGACAGGGAAGCGGTCAGCCCCAGCATTTT.

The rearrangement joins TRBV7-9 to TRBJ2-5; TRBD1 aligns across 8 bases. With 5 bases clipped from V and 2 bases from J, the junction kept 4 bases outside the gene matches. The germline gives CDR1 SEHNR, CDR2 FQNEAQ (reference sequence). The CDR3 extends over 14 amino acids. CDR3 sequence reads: CASSARTGQETQYF. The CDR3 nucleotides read TGTGCCAGCAGCGCCCGGACAGGGCAAGAGACCCAGTACTTC. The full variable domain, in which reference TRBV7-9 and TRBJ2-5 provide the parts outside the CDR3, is DTGVSQNPRHKITKRGQNVTFRCDPISEHNRLYWYRQTLGQGPEFLTYFQNEAQLEKSRLLSDRFSAERPKGSFSTLEIQRTEQGDSAMYLCASSARTGQETQYFGPGTRLLVL.

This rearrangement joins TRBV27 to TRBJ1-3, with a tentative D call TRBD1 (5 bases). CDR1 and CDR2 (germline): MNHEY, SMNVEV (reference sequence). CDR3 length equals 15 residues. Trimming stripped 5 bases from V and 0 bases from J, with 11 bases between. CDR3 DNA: TGTGCCAGCAGTGATACGGGACTCTCTGGAAACACCATATATTTT. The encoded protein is CASSDTGLSGNTIYF.

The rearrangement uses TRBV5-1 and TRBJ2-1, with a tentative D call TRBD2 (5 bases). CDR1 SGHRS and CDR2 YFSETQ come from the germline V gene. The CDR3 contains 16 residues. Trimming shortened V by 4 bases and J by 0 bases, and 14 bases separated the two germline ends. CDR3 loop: CASSQDLLSSYNEQFF. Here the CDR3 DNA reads TGCGCCAGCAGCCAGGACTTGCTGAGCTCCTACAATGAGCAGTTCTTC.

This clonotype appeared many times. Here the CDR3 DNA reads TGTGCCATCATGAGGGCTGGGGCCAACGTCCTGACTTTC. Amino acids: CAIMRAGANVLTF. This sequence joins TRBV10-3 and TRBJ2-6, with D maybe TRBD2 (5 bases). In germline, CDR1 is ENHRY, CDR2 SYGVKD. Trimming stripped 7 bases from V and 2 bases from J, with 6 bases between. This CDR3 spans 13 amino acids.

The CDR3 DNA is TGTGCCAGCAGCCCCGCTCCGGGACTAGCCACCGATACGCAGTATTTT. Translating gives CASSPAPGLATDTQYF. V and J are TRBV7-2 and TRBJ2-3, with TRBD2 matching over 9 bases. The CDR3 has 16 residues. Germline CDR1 is SGHTA and CDR2 is FQGNSA. With V trimmed by 5 bases and J by 6 bases, 12 bases remained unmatched.

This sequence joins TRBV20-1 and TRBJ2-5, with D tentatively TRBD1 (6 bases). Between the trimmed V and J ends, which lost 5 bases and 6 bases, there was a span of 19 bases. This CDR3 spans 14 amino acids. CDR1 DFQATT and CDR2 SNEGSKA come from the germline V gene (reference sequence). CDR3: CSASPPGGFKTQYF. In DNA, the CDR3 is TGCAGTGCTTCACCTCCTGGGGGCTTTAAGACCCAGTACTTC.

Here the CDR3 DNA reads TGTGCCATCAGGGGCGGGAGAGGCTACGAGCAGTACTTC. Protein sequence: CAIRGGRGYEQYF. The chain couples TRBV10-3 to TRBJ2-7; 7 bases agree with TRBD2. CDR1 and CDR2 from the germline V gene are ENHRY and SYGVKD. CDR3 size: 13 residues. The V gene end was trimmed by 6 bases and the J gene end by 3 bases; junction bases not matched to a gene: 5.

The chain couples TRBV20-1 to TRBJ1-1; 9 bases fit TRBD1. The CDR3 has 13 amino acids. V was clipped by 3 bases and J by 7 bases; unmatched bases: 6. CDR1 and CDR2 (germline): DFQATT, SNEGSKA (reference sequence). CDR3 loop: CSASAGTGNEAFF. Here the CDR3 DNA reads TGCAGTGCTAGCGCCGGGACAGGGAATGAAGCTTTCTTT.

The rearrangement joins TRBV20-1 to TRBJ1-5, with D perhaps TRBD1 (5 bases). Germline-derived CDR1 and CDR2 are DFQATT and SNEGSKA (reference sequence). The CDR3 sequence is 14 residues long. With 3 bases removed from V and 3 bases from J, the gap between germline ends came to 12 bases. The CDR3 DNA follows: TGCAGTGCTAGTCGGCAGGGTGACAATCAGCCCCAGCATTTT. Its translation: CSASRQGDNQPQHF.

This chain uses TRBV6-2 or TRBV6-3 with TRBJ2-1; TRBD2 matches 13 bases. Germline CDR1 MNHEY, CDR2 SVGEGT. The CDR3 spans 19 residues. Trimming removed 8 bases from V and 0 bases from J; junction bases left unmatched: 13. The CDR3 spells CASRNRPGLAGSSYNEQFF. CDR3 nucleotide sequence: TGTGCCAGCCGAAATCGTCCGGGACTAGCGGGGAGCTCCTACAATGAGCAGTTCTTC.

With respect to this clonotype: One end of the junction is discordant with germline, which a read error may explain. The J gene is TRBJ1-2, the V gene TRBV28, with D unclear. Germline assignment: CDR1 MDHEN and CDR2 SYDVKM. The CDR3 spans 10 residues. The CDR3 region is CATSLVGCTF. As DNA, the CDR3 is TGTGCCACAAGCCTGGTTGGCTGCACCTTC.